This T cell receptor (beta chain) was captured in a study of blood T cells in healthy people across ages. This clonotype was detected a few times. What it binds is unknown. Per the germline V gene, CDR1 is ENHRY and CDR2 is SYGVKD. The germline V and J ends were trimmed by 3 bases and 6 bases, with 12 bases remaining between them. The CDR3 has 15 residues. Alongside a J-beta primer mix, a sample-barcoded 5' primer served in a second PCR lasting roughly 7 to 12 cycles. TCRdb independently ran MiXCR on the 5' RACE reads; one entry per CDR3 protein. This table holds about 680,000 distinct CDR3 sequences, around 48% found once. Study findings and constraints: Diversity figures based on one million T cells were deemed too low. With donor CMV status unknown, expanded clonotype changes were possibly confounded. Long-lived donors exceeded aged donors in naive CD4+ cells and diversity.

V and J are TRBV10-3 and TRBJ1-6; D gene ambiguous. What was sequenced was blood. This sequence was found in a woman in her sixties in good health. The CDR3 sequence: CAISEDSSANSPLHF. The CDR3, as DNA: TGTGCCATCAGTGAAGATTCATCCGCTAATTCACCCCTCCACTTT.